This TCR beta chain came from a study of cytomegalovirus exposure and HLA in healthy donors. General observations from the study: The classifier reportedly diagnosed cytomegalovirus status with high sensitivity and specificity.

About this clone: As yet, its antigen is unknown.

Germline trimming cut 4 bases from V and 5 bases from J; bases unmatched to any gene: 8. Per the germline V gene, CDR1 is MDHEN and CDR2 is SYDVKM. This CDR3 spans 15 amino acids. 13 Jbeta primers and 60 Vbeta primers were used for the PCR. The table came from immunoSEQ multiplex PCR; TCRdb's copy has only in-frame clones and leaves some out. The sample records around 150,000 clones, approximately 79% being singletons. The V and J genes are TRBV28 and TRBJ2-7; 10 bases line up with TRBD1. The receptor was isolated from a man between 60 and 75 years old in good health and CMV-seronegative. The sequencing input was PBMCs. DNA for the CDR3: TGTGCCAGCAGTTACCTAGGGACAGGGGCCCACGAGCAGTACTTC. This gives the protein CASSYLGTGAHEQYF.